The entry below gives a single T cell receptor (beta chain) sequence along with its context. The data were obtained in a study of T-cell reconstitution after alpha-beta-depleted transplantation in children. With V trimmed by 2 bases and J by 9 bases, 16 bases remained unmatched. The germline CDR1 and CDR2 sequences are SGHTA and FQGNSA. The CDR3 covers 16 residues. Unique molecular identifiers were built into the TCRbeta library. TCRdb re-called the PCR reads with MiXCR, one entry per CDR3 protein. This table has 900,000 or so distinct CDR3 sequences, 16% appearing once. The sequenced sample was PBMCs, mostly from graft donor cells, obtained 360 days after TCRalphabeta/CD19-depleted stem cell transplant. The TCR originated in a male patient aged 10 to 17 who had a stem cell transplant for acute lymphoblastic leukemia, so the T cells may come from the graft donor. The V call is TRBV7-2, the J call TRBJ2-7, with TRBD1 matching 7 bases. The DNA of the CDR3 is TGTGCCAGCAGCTTAAGGGAAGGGGCAGGGGGATTCGGGCAGTACTTC. This codes for CASSLREGAGGFGQYF.